This TCR beta chain comes out of a study of blood T cells in healthy people across ages. The CDR3 sequence is 10 residues long. The germline CDR1 and CDR2 sequences are SQVTM and ANQGSEA. The germline V and J ends were trimmed by 4 bases and 8 bases, with 6 bases remaining between them. Using a J-beta primer mix together with a sample-barcoded 5' primer, a second PCR was run for roughly 6 to 12 cycles. TCRdb called the 5' RACE reads again in MiXCR, with one record for every CDR3 protein. The table lists more than 900,000 distinct CDR3 sequences, approximately 25% of them singletons. This sample was shared with a second study, whose subject was T cells of mothers and their children.

This chain links TRBV29-1 with TRBJ2-1; TRBD2 is a possible D gene (6 bases). The source of this sequence is a girl aged 2 to 10 in good health. The sequenced material came from blood. CDR3 region: CSVGGDEQFF. DNA for the CDR3: TGCAGCGTTGGGGGGGATGAGCAGTTCTTC.